Presented here are 28 T cell receptor beta chains from one specimen sequenced in a study of blood T cell repertoires in COVID-19. TCRdb's table, derived via immunoSEQ multiplex PCR, lists solely in-frame clones and lacks some. The sample includes over 350,000 clones, 86% of them seen just once. Sequenced: peripheral blood. The source is a woman aged 25-40 years with active or convalescent COVID-19.

This chain uses TRBV25-1 with TRBJ2-7; TRBD1 matches at 7 bases. The CDR3 extends over 15 amino acids. With V trimmed by 3 bases and J by 6 bases, 11 bases remained unmatched. Looked up from germline, CDR1 is MGHDK and CDR2 is SYGVNS. CDR3 in DNA: TGTGCCAGCAGTGACGCCCGGGACAGACATTCCGAGCAGTACTTC. Its translation is CASSDARDRHSEQYF.

The chain combines TRBV10-3 with TRBJ2-1, with D possibly being TRBD1 (5 bases). Germline V gene lookup returns CDR1 ENHRY and CDR2 SYGVKD. V lost 7 bases to trimming and J lost 6 bases, with 13 bases between them. This CDR3 is 13 amino acids long. DNA of the CDR3: TGTGCCATCAAGGATGGGGCCTTCAATGAGCAGTTCTTC. Residues: CAIKDGAFNEQFF.

CDR3 protein: CASSQGALAGNTDTQYF. For the CDR3, the DNA is TGCGCCAGCAGCCAGGGGGCCCTAGCGGGAAACACAGATACGCAGTATTTT. The chain is built from TRBV4-1 and TRBJ2-3; 9 positions agree with TRBD2. Germline assignment: CDR1 MGHRA and CDR2 YSYEKL. J was trimmed by 2 bases and V by 3 bases; bases with no gene match: 9. This CDR3 is 17 amino acids long.

The chain employs TRBV27 and TRBJ2-7; 7 bases agree with TRBD2. J was trimmed by 6 bases and V by 2 bases; bases with no gene match: 13. The CDR3 consists of 16 residues. Germline assignment: CDR1 MNHEY and CDR2 SMNVEV (reference sequence). The chain's CDR3 is CASSLVGRAAPGEQYF. The CDR3 DNA is TGTGCCAGCAGTTTAGTTGGGAGGGCAGCCCCAGGCGAGCAGTACTTC.

The chain couples TRBV27 to TRBJ2-2; TRBD2 aligns across 12 bases. This CDR3 region has 19 residues. The junction had 12 bases not matched to a gene; V was cut back by 6 bases and J by 1 base. CDR1 MNHEY and CDR2 SMNVEV come from the germline V gene (reference sequence). CDR3 sequence: CASRVYGLAGGGNTGELFF. As DNA, the CDR3 is TGTGCCAGCAGAGTTTACGGCCTAGCGGGAGGGGGGAACACCGGGGAGCTGTTTTTT.

The chain is built from TRBV5-8 and TRBJ1-4; D unresolved. Trimming removed 2 bases from V and 8 bases from J, with 28 bases in between. The CDR3 loop spans 19 amino acids. From germline, CDR1 is SGHTS and CDR2 YDEGEE. Here the CDR3 reads CASSFLKLSSPPPGEKLFF. CDR3 in DNA: TGTGCCAGCAGCTTTCTCAAACTCTCTTCTCCCCCTCCCGGGGAAAAACTGTTTTTT.

V is TRBV6-2 or TRBV6-3 and J is TRBJ2-7; TRBD1 matches at 11 bases. V dropped 2 bases and J dropped 2; count of bases not matched to a gene: 8. Germline V lookup: CDR1 MNHEY, CDR2 SVGEGT. This CDR3 is 17 amino acids long. This CDR3 is CASSYPSGQGVTYEQYF. In nucleotides, the CDR3 is TGTGCCAGCAGTTACCCGTCGGGACAGGGGGTTACCTACGAGCAGTACTTC.

In this sample, this clone turned up a few times. This chain joins TRBV6-5 and TRBJ2-7; a possible D gene is TRBD2 (6 bases). V lost 6 bases and J lost 0, with 12 bases in between. Germline V gene lookup returns CDR1 MNHEY and CDR2 SVGAGI. This CDR3 is built from 14 residues. The CDR3 DNA follows: TGTGCCAGCAGCTCTAGCGTAAACTCCTACGAGCAGTACTTC. Its translation is CASSSSVNSYEQYF.

This chain's CDR3 is CASSGEGVMGLREQYF. The CDR3 nucleotides are TGTGCCAGCAGCGGGGAGGGGGTGATGGGGCTTCGCGAGCAGTACTTC. The chain carries TRBV5-4 and TRBJ2-7; perhaps TRBD2 as D (7 bases). The CDR3 is 16 residues long. V lost 4 bases, J lost 6 bases, and 23 bases lay in between. The germline V gene has CDR1 SGHNT and CDR2 YYREEE (reference sequence).

The chain uses TRBV4-1 and TRBJ1-2, with a weak D call TRBD1 (6 bases). Between the trimmed V and J ends, which lost 4 bases and 0 bases, there was a span of 15 bases. Germline assignment: CDR1 MGHRA and CDR2 YSYEKL. This CDR3 has 16 residues. The CDR3 nucleotides are TGCGCCAGCAGCCGTCCCAGTGAGGGGGCTAACTATGGCTACACCTTC. As protein: CASSRPSEGANYGYTF.

The chain links TRBV19 to TRBJ2-2; 13 positions agree with TRBD2. After removal of 7 bases from V and 5 bases from J, the junction contained 7 bases not matched to a gene. This CDR3 has 16 residues. Germline CDR1 is LNHDA and CDR2 is SQIVND (reference sequence). The CDR3 is CASTTRTSGSTGELFF. DNA for the CDR3: TGTGCCAGTACCACGCGGACTAGCGGGAGTACCGGGGAGCTGTTTTTT.

The chain joins TRBV27 to TRBJ2-5, with TRBD2 matching 10 bases. The CDR3 runs to 15 residues. Germline trimming cut 4 bases from V and 5 bases from J; bases unmatched to any gene: 7. The germline V gene encodes CDR1 MNHEY and CDR2 SMNVEV (reference sequence). CDR3 nucleotides: TGTGCCAGCAGTTCCCGGTTAGCGGGGGGTGAGACCCAGTACTTC. Translated, it gives CASSSRLAGGETQYF.

This clone was counted only a few times. Other nucleotide sequences from this sample produce the same CDR3. The J gene is TRBJ2-7, the V gene TRBV7-9; 9 bases line up with TRBD2. CDR3 length: 15 amino acids. V was pared by 5 bases and J by 0 bases, with 5 bases of the junction left unmatched. Germline V gene lookup returns CDR1 SEHNR and CDR2 FQNEAQ (reference sequence). The CDR3 DNA sequence: TGTGCCAGCAGCCAGGGACTAGCTCCCTCCTACGAGCAGTACTTC. This encodes CASSQGLAPSYEQYF.

In this sample, this clone turned up once. The CDR3 sequence: CASYKEKGYTF. For the CDR3, the DNA is TGTGCCAGCTATAAGGAGAAGGGCTACACCTTC. This chain connects TRBV5-8 to TRBJ1-2; D is uncertain. The CDR3 is 11 residues long. Germline V CDR1 and CDR2: SGHTS, YDEGEE. Trimming stripped 7 bases from V and 8 bases from J, with 12 bases between.

The rearrangement joins TRBV11-2 to TRBJ2-7, with D possibly matching TRBD2 (6 bases). In germline, CDR1 is SGHAT, CDR2 FQNNGV. The CDR3 has 15 residues. Trimming pared 1 base from V and 0 bases from J, leaving 10 bases between. The CDR3 spells CASSLVGSGSYEQYF. DNA for the CDR3: TGTGCCAGCAGCTTAGTTGGTAGCGGCTCCTACGAGCAGTACTTC.

This chain links TRBV19 with TRBJ1-5; D gene uncertain. Trimming took 3 bases from V and 4 from J, leaving 13 bases between them. Per the germline V gene, CDR1 is LNHDA and CDR2 is SQIVND (reference sequence). The CDR3 has 15 amino acids. The CDR3: CASSIEGLGNQPQHF. The DNA of the CDR3 is TGTGCCAGTAGTATCGAGGGCCTGGGGAATCAGCCCCAGCATTTT.

This rearrangement joins TRBV5-1 to TRBJ2-7; 10 nucleotides match TRBD1. With 0 bases clipped from V and 5 bases from J, the junction kept 5 bases outside the gene matches. This CDR3 comprises 15 residues. Per germline, CDR1 SGHRS and CDR2 YFSETQ. For the CDR3, the DNA is TGCGCCAGCAGCTTGGGGGACAGGGGAAACCACGAGCAGTACTTC. Translating gives CASSLGDRGNHEQYF. The full variable domain, rest sourced from reference TRBV5-1 and TRBJ2-7, is KAGVTQTPRYLIKTRGQQVTLSCSPISGHRSVSWYQQTPGQGLQFLFEYFSETQRNKGNFPGRFSGRQFSNSRSEMNVSTLELGDSALYLCASSLGDRGNHEQYFGPGTRLTVT.

The J gene is TRBJ2-1, the V gene TRBV9; 12 nucleotides align to TRBD2. The germline V gene encodes CDR1 SGDLS and CDR2 YYNGEE. V was pared by 0 bases and J by 7 bases, with 5 bases of the junction left unmatched. The CDR3 loop spans 16 amino acids. Here the CDR3 DNA reads TGTGCCAGCAGCGTAGCGACTAGCGGGAGCTCGAATGAGCAGTTCTTC. Amino acids: CASSVATSGSSNEQFF.

Regarding this clone: A read error may account for a junction end that differs from germline. This rearrangement joins TRBV29-1 to TRBJ2-7; the D gene is possibly TRBD2 (5 bases). This CDR3 is built from 12 residues. Germline CDR1 SQVTM, CDR2 ANQGSEA. As DNA, the CDR3 is TGCAGCGTTATTCCGGACTCGGGTGGGGAGTCCTTC. Translating gives CSVIPDSGGESF.

V is TRBV7-9 and J is TRBJ2-2, with D possibly matching TRBD2 (6 bases). The CDR3 consists of 15 residues. From germline, CDR1 is SEHNR and CDR2 FQNEAQ (reference sequence). V was clipped by 2 bases and J by 3 bases, with 10 bases between them. In DNA, the CDR3 is TGTGCCAGCAGCTTAAGACTAGAGGACACCGGGGAGCTGTTTTTT. It is translated as CASSLRLEDTGELFF.

The J gene is TRBJ1-1, the V gene TRBV19; D is unclear. The CDR3 is 12 amino acids. CDR1 and CDR2 (germline): LNHDA, SQIVND (reference sequence). Trimming took 5 bases from V and 4 from J, leaving 8 bases between them. The DNA of the CDR3 is TGTGCCAGTAGTCGGGTTGGCACTGAAGCTTTCTTT. Its translation is CASSRVGTEAFF.

The chain carries TRBV6-5 and TRBJ2-7, with D maybe TRBD2 (6 bases). The CDR3 runs to 15 residues. Per the germline V gene, CDR1 is MNHEY and CDR2 is SVGAGI. V lost 6 bases and J 0 bases, leaving 15 bases between the germline ends. CDR3 sequence: CASRTLATGSYEQYF. The CDR3 nucleotides read TGTGCCAGCAGGACACTAGCAACGGGCTCCTACGAGCAGTACTTC.

This rearrangement joins TRBV10-3 to TRBJ1-5; 9 positions agree with TRBD1. From germline, CDR1 is ENHRY and CDR2 SYGVKD. This CDR3 is 15 amino acids long. V lost 6 bases, J lost 4 bases, and 7 bases stayed unmatched. CDR3 sequence: CAISLDGTGNQPQHF. As DNA, the CDR3 is TGTGCCATCAGCTTAGACGGGACAGGGAATCAGCCCCAGCATTTT.

Points on this clone: The sample holds other DNA sequences that translate to the same CDR3. The chain carries TRBV6-1 and TRBJ1-5; no clear D. Germline V gene sequence: CDR1 MNHNS, CDR2 SASEGT. V lost 0 bases, J lost 7 bases, and 7 bases lay in between. This CDR3 has 13 residues. CDR3 residues: CASSEAVGQPQHF. DNA of the CDR3: TGTGCCAGCAGTGAAGCGGTGGGCCAGCCCCAGCATTTT.

As to this clone: Other DNA variants within this sample encode the same CDR3. This chain links TRBV9 with TRBJ2-7, with D perhaps TRBD2 (6 bases). The CDR3 sequence is 14 residues long. V lost 0 bases and J lost 2, with 9 bases in between. From germline, CDR1 is SGDLS and CDR2 YYNGEE. CDR3: CASSVGGGTYEQYF. Written as DNA, the CDR3 is TGTGCCAGCAGCGTAGGGGGCGGGACCTACGAGCAGTACTTC.

This chain links TRBV5-1 with TRBJ2-5; D is possibly TRBD1 (6 bases). V lost 4 bases and J 3 bases, leaving 19 bases between the germline ends. The germline V gene has CDR1 SGHRS and CDR2 YFSETQ. The CDR3 loop spans 16 amino acids. The chain's CDR3 is CASSPGWGHLEETQYF. The CDR3 DNA reads TGCGCCAGCAGCCCGGGGTGGGGACACTTAGAAGAGACCCAGTACTTC. Using reference TRBV5-1 and TRBJ2-5 for the parts outside the CDR3, the full variable domain is KAGVTQTPRYLIKTRGQQVTLSCSPISGHRSVSWYQQTPGQGLQFLFEYFSETQRNKGNFPGRFSGRQFSNSRSEMNVSTLELGDSALYLCASSPGWGHLEETQYFGPGTRLLVL.

The chain employs TRBV6-5 and TRBJ1-5, with 8 nucleotides matching TRBD1. The V and J ends lost 5 bases and 2 bases, in that order; junction bases with no gene match: 2. This CDR3 is built from 14 residues. Germline CDR1 is MNHEY and CDR2 is SVGAGI. The CDR3 region has the DNA TGTGCCAGCAGTCAGGGGGCTGGCAATCAGCCCCAGCATTTT. This gives the protein CASSQGAGNQPQHF.

The count of this clone is one. This rearrangement joins TRBV7-2 to TRBJ2-1, with 7 bases fitting TRBD2. The junction had 8 bases not matched to a gene; V was cut back by 4 bases and J by 8 bases. The CDR3 totals 14 residues. Germline CDR1 reads SGHTA; CDR2 reads FQGNSA. The CDR3 protein is CASSSAGLSHEQFF. CDR3 in DNA: TGTGCCAGCAGCTCAGCGGGACTAAGCCATGAGCAGTTCTTC.